These 30 T cell receptor beta chains were sequenced from one sample in a study of T cells in Graves' hyperthyroidism and ophthalmopathy. TCR beta CDR3 sequences were amplified from RNA transcripts. TCR CDR3 regions were first amplified by RT-PCR with HTBI primers. TCRdb re-derived calls from the multiplex PCR reads in MiXCR, one entry per CDR3 protein. This sample has hundreds of thousands of distinct CDR3 sequences; around 15% occur once, and the top ten carry 10% to 13%. The sequencing sample was made of blood. These receptors were taken from a woman under 30 with Graves' hyperthyroidism.

This clonotype turned up a few times. The chain employs TRBV6-1 and TRBJ2-7; 10 bases are a match to TRBD1. V shed 5 bases and J 4 bases; nucleotides not matched to a gene: 11. CDR1 and CDR2 from the germline V gene are MNHNS and SASEGT. CDR3 length: 16 amino acids. CDR3 nucleotides: TGTGCCAGCAGTCCATCCCGGACAGGGGGAATATACGAGCAGTACTTC. Amino acid sequence: CASSPSRTGGIYEQYF.

This clonotype was seen a handful of times. The V and J genes are TRBV19 and TRBJ1-2; 8 nucleotides match TRBD1. V lost 5 bases and J lost 4; bases outside the gene matches: 9. The CDR3 has 15 residues. From germline, CDR1 is LNHDA and CDR2 SQIVND (reference sequence). The CDR3 sequence: CASSPTDRALYGYTF. The CDR3 region has the DNA TGTGCCAGTAGTCCAACGGACAGGGCTCTCTATGGCTACACCTTC.

In its sample, this clonotype was seen many times. CDR3 coding DNA: TGCAGTGCCAGGGAAACAGGGAAGGTCACTGAAGCTTTCTTT. Protein product: CSARETGKVTEAFF. This chain joins TRBV20-1 and TRBJ1-1; weak D call: TRBD1 (6 bases). Germline V gene lookup returns CDR1 DFQATT and CDR2 SNEGSKA (reference sequence). V was shortened by 6 bases and J by 4 bases, with 18 bases between the two germline ends. This CDR3 spans 14 amino acids.

A note on this clonotype: A much more abundant neighbour one base away suggests this may be a read error. V is TRBV28 and J is TRBJ2-7; D assignment may be TRBD1 or TRBD2 (5 bases each). The DNA end favors TRBJ2-1, so the J call may be wrong. This CDR3 comprises 17 residues. CDR1 MDHEN and CDR2 SYDVKM come from the germline V gene. CDR3 in amino acids: CASSPQGVGRASYEQFF. The CDR3 DNA reads as TGTGCCAGCAGTCCCCAGGGCGTAGGGCGGGCCTCCTACGAGCAGTTCTTC.

The J gene is TRBJ2-5, the V gene TRBV7-9, with a possible D match to TRBD2 (6 bases). The CDR3 covers 13 residues. V gave up 6 bases and J gave up 5 bases, with 13 bases separating them. Looked up from germline, CDR1 is SEHNR and CDR2 is FQNEAQ (reference sequence). The DNA for the CDR3 is TGTGCCAGCAGTCGGGACTGGGGGGAGACCCAGTACTTC. This translates into CASSRDWGETQYF.

The table lists this clonotype with many counts. The rearrangement links TRBV13 to TRBJ2-7; possibly TRBD2 for D (7 bases). Germline CDR1 reads PRHDT; CDR2 reads FYEKMQ (reference sequence). The CDR3 sequence is 16 residues long. The V end lost 4 bases, the J end lost 2 bases, and 18 bases lay between the germline ends. CDR3 in amino acids: CASSSSRRGATYEQYF. The CDR3, as DNA: TGTGCCAGCAGCTCTAGCCGACGGGGGGCTACCTACGAGCAGTACTTC. Together with reference TRBV13 and TRBJ2-7, the CDR3 gives the full variable domain: AAGVIQSPRHLIKEKRETATLKCYPIPRHDTVYWYQQGPGQDPQFLISFYEKMQSDKGSIPDRFSAQQFSDYHSELNMSSLELGDSALYFCASSSSRRGATYEQYFGPGTRLTVT.

This clonotype came up many times. CDR3 loop: CASSLRGINTEAFF. Written as DNA, the CDR3 is TGCGCCAGCAGCTTACGGGGAATTAACACTGAAGCTTTCTTT. The J gene is TRBJ1-1, the V gene TRBV5-1; D gene unclear. Trimming took off 2 bases at V and 2 bases at J, with 10 bases between the two ends. Germline V CDR1 and CDR2: SGHRS, YFSETQ. The CDR3 consists of 14 residues.

This clonotype occurred many times. The rearrangement uses TRBV7-9 and TRBJ2-5; tentatively, D is TRBD1 or TRBD2 (5 bases each). V lost 2 bases and J 3 bases, leaving 10 bases between the germline ends. Germline CDR1 is SEHNR and CDR2 is FQNEAQ (reference sequence). CDR3 length equals 14 residues. DNA of the CDR3: TGTGCCAGCAGCTTACAAGGGGAGAAAGAGACCCAGTACTTC. Translation: CASSLQGEKETQYF.

The sample holds a few counts of this clonotype. V usage is TRBV29-1 and J usage is TRBJ1-2; D remains ambiguous. Germline V CDR1 and CDR2: SQVTM, ANQGSEA. Trimming cost V 4 bases and J 4 bases, with 7 bases left between them. The CDR3 extends over 11 amino acids. The CDR3 sequence is CSVVDAYGYTF. The DNA of the CDR3 is TGCAGCGTTGTAGACGCCTATGGCTACACCTTC.

In the case of this clonotype: Possible read error: a much larger clone is one base away. The chain employs TRBV7-9 and TRBJ2-7; TRBD2 agrees at 9 bases. J was trimmed by 2 bases and V by 5 bases; bases with no gene match: 4. Per the germline V gene, CDR1 is SEHNR and CDR2 is FQNEAQ (reference sequence). The CDR3 contains 14 residues. CDR3 residues: CASSTTSGTYEQYF. CDR3 in DNA: TGTGCCAGCAGCACGACTAGCGGCACCTACGAGCAGTACTTC.

V is TRBV6-1 and J is TRBJ1-1, with TRBD1 as a possible D gene (6 bases). Germline V lookup: CDR1 MNHNS, CDR2 SASEGT. V was cut by 8 bases and J by 1 base, with 14 bases left in between. This CDR3 spans 14 amino acids. CDR3 bases: TGTGCCAGCCGCGGGGGCAGCAAGAACACTGAAGCTTTCTTT. Amino acids: CASRGGSKNTEAFF.

This clonotype was observed at least ten times. The chain joins TRBV11-2 to TRBJ2-3; D remains unclear. CDR1 SGHAT and CDR2 FQNNGV come from the germline V gene. Trimming took 1 base from V and 0 from J, leaving 8 bases between them. This CDR3 is built from 15 residues. CDR3 nucleotide sequence: TGTGCCAGCAGCTTAGTGTCAGCTAGCACAGATACGCAGTATTTT. Its protein is CASSLVSASTDTQYF.

This clonotype was picked up many times. The genes are TRBV30 and TRBJ1-2; D not certain. The CDR3 has 13 amino acids. V dropped 0 bases and J dropped 4 bases, with 9 bases sitting between them. Germline assignment: CDR1 GTSNPN and CDR2 SVGIG (reference sequence). The CDR3 DNA sequence: TGTGCCTGGAGTGTAAAGGCGAGCTATGGCTACACCTTC. This codes for CAWSVKASYGYTF.

This clonotype has ten or more counts. This chain connects TRBV7-2 to TRBJ1-1; D perhaps matches TRBD1 (5 bases). V shed 5 bases and J shed 8 bases, with 18 bases lying between them. Per germline, CDR1 SGHTA and CDR2 FQGNSA. CDR3 length: 14 residues. The CDR3 DNA is TGTGCCAGCAGCCGTTTCGGCAGGGTGGGAGAAGCTTTCTTT. This translates into CASSRFGRVGEAFF.

This clonotype showed up many times. This rearrangement joins TRBV12-3 or TRBV12-4 to TRBJ2-1, with 7 bases identical to TRBD2. With V trimmed by 5 bases and J by 9 bases, 7 bases remained unmatched. CDR3 length: 13 residues. CDR3 loop: CASSTSELGEQFF. For the CDR3, the DNA is TGTGCCAGCAGTACTAGCGAGTTGGGTGAGCAGTTCTTC.

This clonotype appeared many times. V gene TRBV20-1 combines with J gene TRBJ2-1; 8 bases are a match to TRBD2. V dropped 5 bases and J dropped 2; count of bases not matched to a gene: 14. The length of the CDR3 is 17 residues. Germline-derived CDR1 and CDR2 are DFQATT and SNEGSKA (reference sequence). The CDR3 DNA follows: TGCAGTGCTCACGAAGGGACTAGACTAAACCCCTACAATGAGCAGTTCTTC. Translating gives CSAHEGTRLNPYNEQFF.

This clonotype was seen a handful of times. The V call is TRBV29-1, the J call TRBJ1-1; D gene ambiguous. The CDR3 contains 13 residues. Germline CDR1 SQVTM, CDR2 ANQGSEA. V lost 4 bases, J lost 4 bases, and 13 bases lay in between. The CDR3 sequence: CSVALDVATEAFF. As DNA, the CDR3 is TGCAGCGTTGCACTGGATGTTGCCACTGAAGCTTTCTTT.

This clonotype came up many times. This chain joins TRBV27 and TRBJ2-3; 7 nucleotides match TRBD2. Trimming removed 1 base from V and 1 base from J; junction bases left unmatched: 2. This CDR3 region has 15 residues. Germline assignment: CDR1 MNHEY and CDR2 SMNVEV (reference sequence). The CDR3 DNA is TGTGCCAGCAGTTTATATGGGAGGGGCACAGATACGCAGTATTTT. Translation: CASSLYGRGTDTQYF.

This clonotype was observed many times. Here the CDR3 DNA reads TGTGCCAGCAGTGTCATAGGGGGGGCTGAAGCTTTCTTT. It is translated as CASSVIGGAEAFF. This sequence joins TRBV2 and TRBJ1-1; tentative D call: TRBD1 (6 bases). CDR1 is SNHLY and CDR2 is FYNNEI in the germline V gene. CDR3 length: 13 residues. V was clipped by 4 bases and J by 6 bases, with 12 bases between them. Full variable domain (missing parts from reference TRBV2 and TRBJ1-1): EPEVTQTPSHQVTQMGQEVILRCVPISNHLYFYWYRQILGQKVEFLVSFYNNEISEKSEIFDDQFSVERPDGSNFTLKIRSTKLEDSAMYFCASSVIGGAEAFFGQGTRLTVV.

CDR3 bases: TGTGCCAGCAGTTTAAGGAGCGGGACAGGTAGTCGGGATGAGCAGTTCTTC. Its translation is CASSLRSGTGSRDEQFF. The chain is built from TRBV12-3 or TRBV12-4 and TRBJ2-1; D is perhaps TRBD1 (8 bases). Deletions cut 2 bases from V and 8 bases from J, with 22 bases between. This CDR3 has 17 residues.

This rearrangement joins TRBV9 to TRBJ1-4; 9 nucleotides line up with TRBD1. Germline values: CDR1 SGDLS, CDR2 YYNGEE. J was trimmed by 3 bases and V by 2 bases; bases with no gene match: 5. The CDR3 is 16 residues long. The CDR3 nucleotides are TGTGCCAGCAGCGTGGAACAGGGGGCGTCTAATGAAAAACTGTTTTTT. This sequence encodes CASSVEQGASNEKLFF.

The genes are TRBV3-1 and TRBJ2-1; 8 bases match TRBD2. From germline, CDR1 is LGHDT and CDR2 YNNKEL (reference sequence). The trim removed 2 bases at V and 7 bases at J, leaving 10 bases unmatched. The CDR3 is 16 residues long. The CDR3 region is CASSQNLAGLGNEQFF. In nucleotides, the CDR3 is TGTGCCAGCAGCCAAAACCTAGCGGGCTTGGGTAATGAGCAGTTCTTC.

J is TRBJ1-1 and V is TRBV12-3 or TRBV12-4; D not certain. The CDR3 totals 14 residues. The V and J ends lost 3 bases and 4 bases respectively, with 12 bases between them. This CDR3 is CASSFRVAGTEAFF. DNA of the CDR3: TGTGCCAGCAGTTTTAGGGTAGCCGGCACTGAAGCTTTCTTT.

This clonotype was seen many times. This rearrangement joins TRBV3-1 to TRBJ2-1, with a tentative D call TRBD2 (6 bases). V lost 4 bases and J lost 7, with 11 bases in between. The CDR3 contains 13 residues. The V gene's germline CDR1 is LGHDT and CDR2 YNNKEL (reference sequence). CDR3 sequence: CASSRRLVNEQFF. DNA for the CDR3: TGTGCCAGCAGCCGTCGACTAGTAAATGAGCAGTTCTTC.

This clonotype has more than one count but fewer than ten. The chain recombines TRBV6-2 or TRBV6-3 with TRBJ2-3; D is possibly TRBD1 (5 bases). The CDR3 sequence is 14 residues long. From germline, CDR1 is MNHEY and CDR2 SVGEGT. Trimming shortened V by 0 bases and J by 4 bases, and 8 bases separated the two germline ends. The CDR3 loop is CASSYSDKPDTQYF. The CDR3 DNA reads as TGTGCCAGCAGTTACTCGGACAAACCAGATACGCAGTATTTT.

J is TRBJ2-4 and V is TRBV6-1; TRBD1 matches 11 bases. The CDR3 covers 19 residues. Trimming cost V 7 bases and J 0 bases; bases outside gene matches: 14. CDR1 is MNHNS, CDR2 SASEGT, per germline. CDR3 sequence (DNA): TGTGCCAGCATCACTATAGGGGACAGGGGGATTCTAGCCAAAAACATTCAGTACTTC. Translating it yields CASITIGDRGILAKNIQYF.

This clonotype showed up many times. This rearrangement joins TRBV6-5 to TRBJ2-1; TRBD2 matches at 15 bases. Per germline, CDR1 MNHEY and CDR2 SVGAGI. This CDR3 region has 17 residues. V was clipped by 0 bases and J by 7 bases; unmatched bases: 4. In nucleotides, the CDR3 is TGTGCCAGCAGTTACTCAGGGACTAGCGGGAGGCAGAATGAGCAGTTCTTC. It encodes CASSYSGTSGRQNEQFF.

This clonotype was detected a few times. DNA for the CDR3: TGTGCCAGCAGTGAATTCCGGGGACTCAAGAAGGGGACAGATACGCAGTATTTT. This encodes CASSEFRGLKKGTDTQYF. The chain uses TRBV25-1 and TRBJ2-3; tentative D call: TRBD2 (6 bases). The V end lost 1 base, the J end lost 3 bases, and 20 bases lay between the germline ends. Germline V gene sequence: CDR1 MGHDK, CDR2 SYGVNS. The length of the CDR3 is 18 residues.

There are many counts of this clonotype. As DNA, the CDR3 is TGTGCCAGCAGTTACTCCCTATACGGGGGCAATGAGCAGTTCTTC. Translated, it gives CASSYSLYGGNEQFF. The gene calls are TRBV6-5 and TRBJ2-1; the D gene is possibly TRBD2 (6 bases). Germline CDR1 and CDR2: MNHEY and SVGAGI. This CDR3 region has 15 residues. V was trimmed by 0 bases and J by 6 bases, leaving 12 bases between them.

This clonotype was counted ten times or more. This chain uses TRBV6-6 with TRBJ2-7; D is unclear. Germline V lookup: CDR1 MNHNY, CDR2 SVGAGI (reference sequence). The CDR3 spans 13 residues. V shed 1 base and J shed 4 bases, with 8 bases lying between them. CDR3 sequence reads: CASSYYGDYEQYF. DNA for the CDR3: TGTGCCAGCAGTTACTATGGGGATTACGAGCAGTACTTC.